These 10 T cell receptor beta chains originate from one sample sequenced in a study of T-cell reconstitution after alpha-beta-depleted transplantation in children. Using unique molecular identifiers, the investigators prepared the TCRbeta library. TCRdb recomputed calls from the PCR reads with MiXCR, one row per CDR3 protein. The sample holds 200,000 to 250,000 distinct CDR3 sequences, 9.7% seen once. Here the sequenced sample was PBMCs from the stem cell graft donor, taken from the stem cell graft. The source of these receptors is a human donor who donated a stem cell graft to a child with SCID.

The chain joins TRBV5-1 to TRBJ1-1, with D perhaps TRBD1 (5 bases). The CDR3 loop spans 14 amino acids. Germline V CDR1 and CDR2: SGHRS, YFSETQ. The V end was cut by 2 bases, the J end by 1 base, with 9 bases between. The CDR3 DNA reads TGCGCCAGCAGCTTCACGACAGAGAACACTGAAGCTTTCTTT. It codes for CASSFTTENTEAFF.

At least ten counts were recorded for this clonotype. The V call is TRBV19, the J call TRBJ2-3; D call uncertain. Germline CDR1 is LNHDA and CDR2 is SQIVND (reference sequence). The CDR3 is 15 residues long. The germline V and J ends were trimmed by 5 bases and 0 bases, with 12 bases remaining between them. The CDR3 sequence: CASSEADLSTDTQYF. The CDR3 DNA reads TGTGCCAGTAGTGAGGCCGACCTTAGCACAGATACGCAGTATTTT.

The chain has TRBV5-5 and TRBJ2-1; 10 nucleotides align to TRBD1. V was clipped by 4 bases and J by 15 bases; unmatched bases: 10. Germline loops: CDR1 SGHKS, CDR2 YYEKEE (reference sequence). CDR3 size: 13 residues. CDR3 sequence (DNA): TGTGCCAGCAGCGCAAACCGGGACAGGGGTCCGTTCTTC. Encoded protein: CASSANRDRGPFF.

Many counts were recorded for this clonotype. This rearrangement joins TRBV18 to TRBJ1-1; D is possibly TRBD1 (5 bases). V was cut by 4 bases and J by 3 bases, with 9 bases left in between. The CDR3 spans 13 residues. Germline CDR1 reads KGHSH; CDR2 reads LQKENI. The CDR3 DNA reads TGTGCCAGCTCACAAAGGGGTGACACTGAAGCTTTCTTT. It yields the protein CASSQRGDTEAFF.

This clonotype has more than one count but fewer than ten. The chain employs TRBV7-2 and TRBJ2-2; no clear D gene. There are 13 residues in the CDR3. Germline V gives CDR1 SGHTA, CDR2 FQGNSA. V lost 5 bases and J lost 3, with 7 bases in between. CDR3 nucleotide sequence: TGTGCCAGCAGCCCTCAGGACACCGGGGAGCTGTTTTTT. Its protein product is CASSPQDTGELFF.

This clonotype was detected ten times or more. CDR3 sequence (DNA): TGCAGTGCTACTGCTTCGGCGTACCAAGAGACCCAGTACTTC. Translation: CSATASAYQETQYF. The gene calls are TRBV20-1 and TRBJ2-5; the D is unclear. The V gene's germline CDR1 is DFQATT and CDR2 SNEGSKA (reference sequence). Trimming shortened V by 4 bases and J by 0 bases, and 12 bases separated the two germline ends. This CDR3 region has 14 residues.

This clonotype showed up many times. This chain links TRBV4-1 with TRBJ2-2; D may be TRBD2 (5 bases). CDR3 length equals 17 residues. Germline CDR1 is MGHRA and CDR2 is YSYEKL. Trimming took off 0 bases at V and 3 bases at J, with 14 bases between the two ends. The CDR3 DNA is TGCGCCAGCAGCCAAGAGTTTTTACGGGGATACACCGGGGAGCTGTTTTTT. This encodes CASSQEFLRGYTGELFF.

In regard to this clonotype: This may be a read error: a much more frequent sequence differs by one nucleotide. This chain uses TRBV20-1 with TRBJ1-2, with TRBD1 as a possible D gene (5 bases). The CDR3 has 13 residues. CDR1 is DFQATT and CDR2 is SNEGSKA in the germline V gene (reference sequence). CDR3 residues: CSARQGANYGDTF. In DNA, the CDR3 is TGCAGTGCTAGGCAGGGAGCTAACTATGGCGACACCTTC.

This clonotype was counted many times. The rearrangement uses TRBV4-1 and TRBJ2-7; TRBD1 matches 8 bases. This CDR3 is built from 14 residues. The germline V gene has CDR1 MGHRA and CDR2 YSYEKL. V lost 3 bases to trimming and J lost 5 bases; unmatched junction nucleotides: 6. CDR3 nucleotide sequence: TGCGCCAGCAGCCACAGGACAGGGAGCCACGAGCAGTACTTC. Encoded protein: CASSHRTGSHEQYF.

The CDR3 reads CASSPTDNSGANVLTF. The DNA for the CDR3 is TGTGCCAGCAGCCCGACCGACAACTCTGGGGCCAACGTCCTGACTTTC. The chain carries TRBV7-9 and TRBJ2-6, with D unclear. The CDR3 extends over 16 amino acids. CDR1 and CDR2 from the germline V gene are SEHNR and FQNEAQ (reference sequence). V was cut by 5 bases and J by 0 bases, with 11 bases left in between.